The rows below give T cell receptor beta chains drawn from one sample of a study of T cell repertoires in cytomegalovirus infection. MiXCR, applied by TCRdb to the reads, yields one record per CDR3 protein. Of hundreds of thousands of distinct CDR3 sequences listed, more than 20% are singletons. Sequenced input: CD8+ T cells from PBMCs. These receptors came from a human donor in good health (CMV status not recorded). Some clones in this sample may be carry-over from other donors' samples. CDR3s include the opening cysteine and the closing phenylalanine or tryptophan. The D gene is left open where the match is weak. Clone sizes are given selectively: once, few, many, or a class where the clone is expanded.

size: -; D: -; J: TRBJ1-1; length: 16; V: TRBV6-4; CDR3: CASSAFGGAMNTEAFF; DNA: TGTGCCAGCAGTGCCTTTGGAGGGGCGATGAACACTGAAGCTTTCTTT
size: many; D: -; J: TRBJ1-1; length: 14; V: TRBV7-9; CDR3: CASSLGNRELEAFF; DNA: TGTGCCAGCAGCTTAGGGAACAGGGAACTGGAAGCTTTCTTT
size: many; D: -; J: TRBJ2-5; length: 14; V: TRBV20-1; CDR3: CSASQPMYQETQYF; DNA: TGCAGTGCGTCACAGCCGATGTACCAAGAGACCCAGTACTTC
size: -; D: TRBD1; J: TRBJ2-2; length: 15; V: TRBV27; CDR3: CASSPKPTGVGELFF; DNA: TGTGCCAGCAGCCCGAAACCCACAGGGGTTGGGGAGCTGTTTTTT
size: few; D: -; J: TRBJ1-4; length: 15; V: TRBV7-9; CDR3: CASSLELGHKEKLFF; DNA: TGTGCCAGCAGCTTAGAATTGGGACACAAGGAAAAACTGTTTTTT
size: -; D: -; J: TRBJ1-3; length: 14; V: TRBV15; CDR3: CATSRQGSRNTIYF; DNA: TGTGCCACCAGCAGGCAGGGTAGTAGAAACACCATATATTTT
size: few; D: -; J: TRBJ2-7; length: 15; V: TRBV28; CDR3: CASSLKGGRSYEQYF; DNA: TGTGCCAGCAGTTTAAAGGGGGGGCGCTCCTACGAGCAGTACTTC
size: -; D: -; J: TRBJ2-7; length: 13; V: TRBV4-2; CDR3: CASSAGVDYEQYF; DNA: TGTGCCAGCAGCGCCGGGGTCGACTACGAGCAGTACTTC
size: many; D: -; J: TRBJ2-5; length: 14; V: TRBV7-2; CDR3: CASSLKGWAETQYF; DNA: TGTGCCAGCAGCTTAAAAGGGTGGGCAGAGACCCAGTACTTC
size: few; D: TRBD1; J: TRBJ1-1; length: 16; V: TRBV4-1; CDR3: CASSQAGTGELREAFF; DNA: TGCGCCAGCAGCCAGGCGGGGACAGGGGAGCTTAGGGAAGCTTTCTTT
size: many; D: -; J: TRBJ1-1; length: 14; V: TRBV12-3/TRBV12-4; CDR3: CASSQSGSNTEAFF; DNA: TGTGCCAGCAGCCAGTCCGGGTCGAACACTGAAGCTTTCTTT
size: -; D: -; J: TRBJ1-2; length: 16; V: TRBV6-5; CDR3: CASSYSIWDTNYGYTF; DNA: TGTGCCAGCAGTTACTCGATATGGGACACTAACTATGGCTACACCTTC
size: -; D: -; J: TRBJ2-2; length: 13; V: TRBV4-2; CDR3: CATKTGNTGELFF; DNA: TGTGCCACAAAGACAGGAAACACCGGGGAGCTGTTTTTT
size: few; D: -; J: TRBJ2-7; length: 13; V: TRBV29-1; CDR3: CSVEEERNDEQYF; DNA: TGCAGCGTTGAGGAAGAAAGAAATGACGAGCAGTACTTC